Below are 10 T cell receptor beta chains sequenced from a single sample in a study of T cells in tuberculosis. Produced via immunoSEQ multiplex PCR; TCRdb's table is partial and in-frame only. Of tens of thousands of clones listed, nearly 95% are singletons. Sequenced material: PBMCs. These receptors all come from a donor aged 10 to 29 with latent tuberculosis or without tuberculosis infection.

The V and J genes are TRBV6-5 and TRBJ2-7, with D unresolved. V was shortened by 6 bases and J by 2 bases, with 17 bases between the two germline ends. This CDR3 comprises 15 residues. Germline-derived CDR1 and CDR2 are MNHEY and SVGAGI. The CDR3: CASSRLGPAPYEQYF. In nucleotides, the CDR3 is TGTGCCAGCAGCCGTCTTGGGCCCGCCCCCTACGAGCAGTACTTC.

The rearrangement links TRBV5-1 to TRBJ2-1; D may be TRBD1 (6 bases). The CDR3 loop spans 18 amino acids. Germline assignment: CDR1 SGHRS and CDR2 YFSETQ. With 4 bases removed from V and 0 bases from J, the gap between germline ends came to 20 bases. CDR3 coding DNA: TGCGCCAGCAGCCTTTATCCACAGGGCGAGATCTCCTACAATGAGCAGTTCTTC. Protein sequence: CASSLYPQGEISYNEQFF. The entire variable domain, with the rest obtained from reference TRBV5-1 and TRBJ2-1, is as follows: KAGVTQTPRYLIKTRGQQVTLSCSPISGHRSVSWYQQTPGQGLQFLFEYFSETQRNKGNFPGRFSGRQFSNSRSEMNVSTLELGDSALYLCASSLYPQGEISYNEQFFGPGTRLTVL.

The chain recombines TRBV30 with TRBJ2-1, with TRBD2 matching over 11 bases. The CDR3 sequence is 17 residues long. J lost 3 bases, V lost 0 bases, and 7 bases had no gene match. Germline loops: CDR1 GTSNPN, CDR2 SVGIG (reference sequence). The CDR3 DNA reads as TGTGCCTGGAGTGTAGGCCCTAGCGGGGGGAACTACAATGAGCAGTTCTTC. Its protein is CAWSVGPSGGNYNEQFF.

The V gene is TRBV27, the J gene TRBJ1-4, with D perhaps matching TRBD1 (5 bases). The germline CDR1 and CDR2 sequences are MNHEY and SMNVEV (reference sequence). Between the trimmed V and J ends, which lost 5 bases and 2 bases, there was a span of 15 bases. The CDR3 is made up of 16 amino acids. CDR3 region: CASSPHRGGTNEKLFF. The CDR3 DNA follows: TGTGCCAGCAGTCCCCACCGGGGGGGGACTAATGAAAAACTGTTTTTT.

The rearrangement links TRBV9 to TRBJ1-1; D unresolved. V was shortened by 7 bases and J by 2 bases, with 15 bases between the two germline ends. Germline V lookup: CDR1 SGDLS, CDR2 YYNGEE. CDR3 length: 14 amino acids. In DNA form, the CDR3 reads TGTGCCAGCCAACGGATGGAACTAAACACTGAAGCTTTCTTT. It codes for CASQRMELNTEAFF.

This chain links TRBV5-1 with TRBJ2-1, with 11 bases fitting TRBD2. The V gene end was trimmed by 4 bases and the J gene end by 8 bases; junction bases not matched to a gene: 5. This CDR3 region has 14 residues. CDR1 and CDR2 from the germline V gene are SGHRS and YFSETQ. CDR3 nucleotide sequence: TGCGCCAGCAGCGCAGGACTAGCGGGCGATGAGCAGTTCTTC. Its translation: CASSAGLAGDEQFF.

This chain connects TRBV18 to TRBJ2-7; 9 nucleotides align to TRBD1. The germline CDR1 and CDR2 sequences are KGHSH and LQKENI. The junction had 9 bases not matched to a gene; V was cut back by 3 bases and J by 6 bases. CDR3 length equals 15 residues. DNA for the CDR3: TGTGCCAGCTCACCCACCGGGACAGGGAGGGTCGAGCAGTACTTC. Translation gives CASSPTGTGRVEQYF.

The V call is TRBV10-3, the J call TRBJ1-1; a weak D match, TRBD1 (5 bases). Trimming left V 7 bases short and J 1 base short, with 16 bases between. The CDR3 spans 15 residues. In germline, CDR1 is ENHRY, CDR2 SYGVKD. CDR3: CAIKVSGQSNTEAFF. The CDR3, as DNA: TGTGCCATCAAGGTTTCAGGGCAGTCGAACACTGAAGCTTTCTTT.

The chain recombines TRBV6-1 with TRBJ2-7; 11 bases fit TRBD2. The ends lost 4 bases at V and 1 base at J; junction bases unmatched: 9. The CDR3 is 17 amino acids. CDR1 and CDR2 from the germline V gene are MNHNS and SASEGT. CDR3 protein: CASSGIPGLAGSYEQYF. The CDR3 DNA is TGTGCCAGCAGTGGGATCCCTGGACTAGCGGGTTCCTACGAGCAGTACTTC.

The chain joins TRBV7-2 to TRBJ2-1; 16 bases agree with TRBD2. CDR1 is SGHTA and CDR2 is FQGNSA in the germline V gene. V shed 5 bases, J shed 5 bases, and the junction held 12 bases outside the gene matches. The CDR3 has 19 residues. The CDR3 region is CASSPSMGLAGGPDNEQFF. CDR3 DNA: TGTGCCAGCAGCCCCTCTATGGGACTAGCGGGAGGGCCCGACAATGAGCAGTTCTTC. Full variable domain (outside the CDR3, taken from reference TRBV7-2 and TRBJ2-1): GAGVSQSPSNKVTEKGKDVELRCDPISGHTALYWYRQSLGQGLEFLIYFQGNSAPDKSGLPSDRFSAERTGGSVSTLTIQRTQQEDSAVYLCASSPSMGLAGGPDNEQFFGPGTRLTVL.